This entry features one TCR beta chain sequence. Its matching antigen is unknown. CDR1 is PRHDT, CDR2 FYEKMQ, per germline (reference sequence). The CDR3 is made up of 18 amino acids. Trimming left V 3 bases short and J 6 bases short, with 24 bases between. The sample is drawn from a study of OX40 agonist ivuxolimab in advanced cancers. Overall study: Ivuxolimab, an antibody acting as an agonist of OX40 (CD134), was used to treat patients. Prior therapy, whether anti-PD-1, anti-PD-L1 or anti-CTLA-4, was allowed, and roughly 44% had some. One hepatocellular carcinoma and a couple of cutaneous melanoma patients partially responded.

Broader study findings: Not determined was the antigen specificity of the expanded peripheral T cells.

TCRdb's copy holds only in-frame clones and misses some; the assay was immunoSEQ multiplex PCR. The sample consists of 60,000 to 70,000 clones, approximately 89% of them appearing once. This chain links TRBV13 with TRBJ2-1; tentatively, D is TRBD2 (7 bases). This sample comprised CD4+ or CD8+ T cells sorted from blood, obtained in a trial of the OX40 agonist ivuxolimab. The clonotype comes from an adult with an advanced solid tumor such as melanoma, head and neck, liver or kidney cancer. The CDR3 region has the DNA TGTGCCAGCAGCTTCTTCAGGGGTGGGGGGGCTGATGGCAATGAGCAGTTCTTC. Protein product: CASSFFRGGGADGNEQFF.